The TCR beta chain described here comes from a study of T cell repertoires in aging, cancer and after chemotherapy. About the research overall: Donor ages fell into six groups from 30 or younger up to 70 or older. Findings and caveats of the study: Healthy donors lost TCR diversity with age mainly through richness, cancer patients through richness and evenness. Across the chemotherapy interval, each cancer cohort showed higher median generation probability, suggesting thymic rebound.

A remark on this clonotype: As yet, its antigen is unknown.

Amplification of TCR beta used genomic DNA extracted from peripheral blood. The CDR3 runs 18 residues. With 3 bases clipped from V and 6 bases from J, the junction kept 13 bases outside the gene matches. Per germline, CDR1 DFQATT and CDR2 SNEGSKA (reference sequence). TRB rearrangements spanning V, D and J were amplified using mixed TRB-A/B primers. TCRdb itself ran the multiplex PCR reads through MiXCR, one entry per CDR3 protein. Of approximately 4,900 distinct CDR3 sequences listed, around 26% are singletons. The specimen was blood. The sequence was obtained from a human donor in good health. The chain carries TRBV20-1 and TRBJ2-1; 14 nucleotides match TRBD2. The CDR3 nucleotides read TGCAGTGCTAGCGGCCTACCGGGACTAGCGGGAGAAGGCAATGAGCAGTTCTTC. Translated: CSASGLPGLAGEGNEQFF.